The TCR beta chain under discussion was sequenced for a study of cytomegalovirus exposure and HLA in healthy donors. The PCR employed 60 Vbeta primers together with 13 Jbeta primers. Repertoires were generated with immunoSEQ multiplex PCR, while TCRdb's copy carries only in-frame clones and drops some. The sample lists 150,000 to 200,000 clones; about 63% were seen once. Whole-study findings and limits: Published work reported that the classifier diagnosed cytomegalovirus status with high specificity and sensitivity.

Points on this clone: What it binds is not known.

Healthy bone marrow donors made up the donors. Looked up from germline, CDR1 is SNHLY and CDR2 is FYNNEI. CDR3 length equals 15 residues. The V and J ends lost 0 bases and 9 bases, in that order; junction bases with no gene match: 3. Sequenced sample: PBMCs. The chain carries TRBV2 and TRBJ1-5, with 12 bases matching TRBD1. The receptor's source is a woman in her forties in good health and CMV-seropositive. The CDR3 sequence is CASSEAGQGARPQHF. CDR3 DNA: TGTGCCAGCAGTGAAGCGGGACAGGGGGCTCGGCCCCAGCATTTT.